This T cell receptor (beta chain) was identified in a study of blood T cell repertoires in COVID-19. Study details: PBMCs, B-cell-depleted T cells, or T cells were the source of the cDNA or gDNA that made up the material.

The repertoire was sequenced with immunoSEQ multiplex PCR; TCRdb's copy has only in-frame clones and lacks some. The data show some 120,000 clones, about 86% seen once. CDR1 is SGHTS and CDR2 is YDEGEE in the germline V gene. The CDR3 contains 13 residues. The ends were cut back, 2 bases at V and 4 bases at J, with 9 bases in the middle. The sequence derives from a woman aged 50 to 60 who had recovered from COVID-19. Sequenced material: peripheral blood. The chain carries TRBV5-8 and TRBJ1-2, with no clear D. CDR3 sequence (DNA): TGTGCCAGCAGCTTTAGGCGGGTCTATGGCTACACCTTC. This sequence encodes CASSFRRVYGYTF.